This TCR beta chain was profiled in a study of OX40 agonist ivuxolimab in advanced cancers. Study-wide background: Hepatocellular carcinoma, melanoma, renal cell or head and neck cancer occurred in dose-escalation patients. The study, taken as a whole, reports: Partial responders treated at 0.1-3.0 mg/kg exhibited clonal expansion among the lowest measured.

Germline CDR1 reads MNHNS; CDR2 reads SASEGT. This CDR3 has 13 amino acids. Trimming removed 7 bases at V and 0 bases at J, with 8 bases between. Produced via immunoSEQ multiplex PCR; TCRdb's table is partial and in-frame only. The sample records about 22,000 clones, about 85% being singletons. Turning to this clone: Its antigen is not identified.

Autoimmune disease history or systemic immunosuppression meant exclusion. The chain employs TRBV6-1 and TRBJ2-3; D gene unclear. Sequencing used CD4+ or CD8+ T cells sorted from blood, obtained in a trial of the OX40 agonist ivuxolimab. The receptor's source is an adult with an advanced solid tumor such as melanoma, head and neck, liver or kidney cancer. CDR3 DNA sequence: TGTGCCAGCACTGTATCTAGCACAGATACGCAGTATTTT. This encodes CASTVSSTDTQYF.